What follows describes a single T cell receptor beta chain. The sample's time point: new active TB diagnosis, blood taken before or within 7 days of starting treatment. This sample was included in a study of T cells in tuberculosis. Study-wide context: Samples predate treatment or fall within its first 7 days.

The assay was immunoSEQ multiplex PCR, and TCRdb's table has in-frame clones only and misses some. Of roughly 32,000 clones detected, more than 85% appear once; the ten largest clones hold roughly an eighth. The junction had 10 bases not matched to a gene; V was cut back by 6 bases and J by 5 bases. In germline, CDR1 is MDHEN, CDR2 SYDVKM. The CDR3 is 15 residues long. The clonotype was recovered from an adult with tuberculosis. Sequenced here: PBMCs, sampled at tuberculosis diagnosis. V usage is TRBV28 and J usage is TRBJ2-7, with TRBD1 matching over 10 bases. CDR3 sequence: CASSPPTGGTHEQYF. The CDR3 DNA follows: TGTGCCAGCAGCCCTCCGACAGGGGGCACCCACGAGCAGTACTTC.